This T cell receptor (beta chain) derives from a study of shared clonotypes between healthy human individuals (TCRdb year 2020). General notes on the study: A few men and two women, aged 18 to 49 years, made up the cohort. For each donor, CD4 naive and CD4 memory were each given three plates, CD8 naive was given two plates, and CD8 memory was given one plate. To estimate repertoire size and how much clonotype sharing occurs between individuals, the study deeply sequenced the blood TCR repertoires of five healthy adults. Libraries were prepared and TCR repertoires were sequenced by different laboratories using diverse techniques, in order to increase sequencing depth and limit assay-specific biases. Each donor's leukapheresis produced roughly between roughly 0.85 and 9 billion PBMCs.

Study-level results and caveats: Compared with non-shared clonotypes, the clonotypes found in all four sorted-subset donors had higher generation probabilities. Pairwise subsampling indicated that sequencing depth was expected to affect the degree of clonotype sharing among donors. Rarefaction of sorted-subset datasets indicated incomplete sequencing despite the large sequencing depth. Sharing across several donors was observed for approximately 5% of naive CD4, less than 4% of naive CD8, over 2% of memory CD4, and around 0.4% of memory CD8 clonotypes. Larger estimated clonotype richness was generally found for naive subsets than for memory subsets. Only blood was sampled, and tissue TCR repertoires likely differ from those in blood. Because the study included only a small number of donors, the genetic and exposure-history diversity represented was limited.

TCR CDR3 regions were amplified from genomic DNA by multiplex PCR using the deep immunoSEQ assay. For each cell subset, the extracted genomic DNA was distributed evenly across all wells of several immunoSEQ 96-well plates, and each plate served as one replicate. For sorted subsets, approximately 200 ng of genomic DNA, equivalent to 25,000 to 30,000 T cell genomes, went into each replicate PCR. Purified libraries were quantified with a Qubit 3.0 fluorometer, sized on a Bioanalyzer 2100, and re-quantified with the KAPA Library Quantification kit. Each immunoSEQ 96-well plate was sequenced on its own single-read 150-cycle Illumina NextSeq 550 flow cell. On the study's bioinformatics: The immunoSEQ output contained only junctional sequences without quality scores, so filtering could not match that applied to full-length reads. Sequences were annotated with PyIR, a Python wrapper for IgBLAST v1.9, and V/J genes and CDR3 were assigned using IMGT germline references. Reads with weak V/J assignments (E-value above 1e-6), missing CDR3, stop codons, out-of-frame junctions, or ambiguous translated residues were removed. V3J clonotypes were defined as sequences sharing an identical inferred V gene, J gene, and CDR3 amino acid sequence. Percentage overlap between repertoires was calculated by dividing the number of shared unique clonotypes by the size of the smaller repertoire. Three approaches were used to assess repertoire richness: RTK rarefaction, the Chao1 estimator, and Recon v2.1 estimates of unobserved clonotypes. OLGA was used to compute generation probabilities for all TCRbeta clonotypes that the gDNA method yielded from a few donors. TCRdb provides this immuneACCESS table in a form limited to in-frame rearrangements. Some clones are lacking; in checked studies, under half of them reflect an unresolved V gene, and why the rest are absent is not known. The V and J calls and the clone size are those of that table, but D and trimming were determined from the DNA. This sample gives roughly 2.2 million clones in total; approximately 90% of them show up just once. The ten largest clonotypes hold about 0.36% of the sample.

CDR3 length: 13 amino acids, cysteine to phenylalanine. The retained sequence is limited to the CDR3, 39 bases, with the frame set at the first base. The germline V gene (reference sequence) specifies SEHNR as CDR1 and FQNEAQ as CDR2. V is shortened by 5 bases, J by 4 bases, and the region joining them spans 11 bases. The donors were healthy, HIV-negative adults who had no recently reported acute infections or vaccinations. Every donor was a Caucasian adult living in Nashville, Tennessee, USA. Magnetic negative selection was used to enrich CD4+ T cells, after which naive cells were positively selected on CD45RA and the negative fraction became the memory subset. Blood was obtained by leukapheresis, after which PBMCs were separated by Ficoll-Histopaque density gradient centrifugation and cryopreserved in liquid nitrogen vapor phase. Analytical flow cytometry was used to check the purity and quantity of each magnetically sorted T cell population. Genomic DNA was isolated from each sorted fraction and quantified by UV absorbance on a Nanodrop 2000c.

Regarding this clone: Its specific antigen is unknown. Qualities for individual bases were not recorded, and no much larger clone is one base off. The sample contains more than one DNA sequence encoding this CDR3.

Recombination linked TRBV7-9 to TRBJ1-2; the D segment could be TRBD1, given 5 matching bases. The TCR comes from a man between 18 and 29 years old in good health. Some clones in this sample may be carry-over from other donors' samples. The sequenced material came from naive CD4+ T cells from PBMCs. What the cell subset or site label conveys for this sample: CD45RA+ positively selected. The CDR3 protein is CASSPRDFYGYTF. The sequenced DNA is TGTGCCAGCAGCCCTAGGGACTTCTATGGCTACACCTTC.